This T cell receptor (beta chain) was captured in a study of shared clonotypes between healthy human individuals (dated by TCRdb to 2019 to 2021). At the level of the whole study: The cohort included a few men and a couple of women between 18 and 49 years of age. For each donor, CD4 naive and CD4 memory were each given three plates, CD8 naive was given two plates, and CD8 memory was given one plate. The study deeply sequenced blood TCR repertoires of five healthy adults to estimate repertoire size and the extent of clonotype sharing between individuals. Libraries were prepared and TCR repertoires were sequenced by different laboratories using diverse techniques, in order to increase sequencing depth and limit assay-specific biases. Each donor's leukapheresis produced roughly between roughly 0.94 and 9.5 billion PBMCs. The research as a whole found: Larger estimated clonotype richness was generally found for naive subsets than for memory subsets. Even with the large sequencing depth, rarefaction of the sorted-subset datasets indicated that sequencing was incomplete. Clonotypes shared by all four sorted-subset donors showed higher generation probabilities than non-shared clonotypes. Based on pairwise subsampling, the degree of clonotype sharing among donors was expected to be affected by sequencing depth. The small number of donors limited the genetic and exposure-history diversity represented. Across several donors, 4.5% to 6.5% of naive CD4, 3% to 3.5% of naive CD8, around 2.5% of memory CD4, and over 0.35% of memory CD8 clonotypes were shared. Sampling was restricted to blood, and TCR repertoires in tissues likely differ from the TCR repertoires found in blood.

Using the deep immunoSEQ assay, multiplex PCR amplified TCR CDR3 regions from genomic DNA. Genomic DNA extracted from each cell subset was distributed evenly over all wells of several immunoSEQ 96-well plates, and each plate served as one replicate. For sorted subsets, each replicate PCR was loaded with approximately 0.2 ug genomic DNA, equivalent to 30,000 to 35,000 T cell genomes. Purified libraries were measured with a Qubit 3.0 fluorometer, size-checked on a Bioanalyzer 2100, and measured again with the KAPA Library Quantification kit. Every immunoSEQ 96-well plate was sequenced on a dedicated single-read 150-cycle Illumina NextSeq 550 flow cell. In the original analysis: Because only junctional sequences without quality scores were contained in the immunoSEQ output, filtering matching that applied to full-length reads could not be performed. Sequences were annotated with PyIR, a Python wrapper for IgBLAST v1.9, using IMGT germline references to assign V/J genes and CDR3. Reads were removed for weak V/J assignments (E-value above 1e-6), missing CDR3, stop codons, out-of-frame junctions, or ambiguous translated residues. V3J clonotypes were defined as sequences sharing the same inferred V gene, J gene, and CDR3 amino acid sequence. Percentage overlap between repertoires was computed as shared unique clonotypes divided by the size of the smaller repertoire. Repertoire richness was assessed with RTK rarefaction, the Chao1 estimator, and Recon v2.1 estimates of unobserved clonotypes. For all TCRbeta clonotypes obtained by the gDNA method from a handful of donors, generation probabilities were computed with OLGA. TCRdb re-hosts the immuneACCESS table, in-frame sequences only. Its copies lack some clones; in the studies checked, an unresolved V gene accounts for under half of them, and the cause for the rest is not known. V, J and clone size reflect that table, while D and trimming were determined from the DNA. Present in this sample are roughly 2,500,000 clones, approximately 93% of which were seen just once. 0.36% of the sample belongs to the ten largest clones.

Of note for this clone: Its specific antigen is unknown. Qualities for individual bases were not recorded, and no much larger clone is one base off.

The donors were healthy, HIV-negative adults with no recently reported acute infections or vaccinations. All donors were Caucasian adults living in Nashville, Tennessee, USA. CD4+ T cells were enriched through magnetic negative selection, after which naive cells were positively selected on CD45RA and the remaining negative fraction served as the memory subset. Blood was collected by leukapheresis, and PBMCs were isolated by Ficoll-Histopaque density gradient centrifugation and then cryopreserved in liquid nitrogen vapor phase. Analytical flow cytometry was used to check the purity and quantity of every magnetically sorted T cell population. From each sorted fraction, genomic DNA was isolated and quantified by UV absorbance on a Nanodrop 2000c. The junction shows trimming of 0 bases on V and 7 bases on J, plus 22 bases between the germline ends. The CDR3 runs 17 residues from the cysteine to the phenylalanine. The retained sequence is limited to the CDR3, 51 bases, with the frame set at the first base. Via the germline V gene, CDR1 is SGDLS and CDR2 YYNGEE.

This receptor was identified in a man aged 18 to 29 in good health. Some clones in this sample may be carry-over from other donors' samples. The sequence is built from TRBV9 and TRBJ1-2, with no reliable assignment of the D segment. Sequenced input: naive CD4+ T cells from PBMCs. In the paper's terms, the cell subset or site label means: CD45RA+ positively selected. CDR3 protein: CASSVGPSTRGRSGYTF. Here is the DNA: TGTGCCAGCAGCGTAGGTCCCTCAACGCGAGGCCGGAGTGGCTACACCTTC.